The entry that follows covers one TCR beta chain sequence. Its antigen specificity is not known. No much larger clonotype is one base removed from it; base qualities were not supplied. This specimen comes from a study of beta chain features in type 1 diabetes (dated by TCRdb to 2017 to 2018). A note on the overall study: Mean age, gender distribution, total cell number and subset yield were not different between patients and healthy donors. A total of approximately 100,000,000 sorted cells were examined across all samples, and the number of cells per subset was strongly correlated with RNA yield. In the study, TCRB repertoires of sorted circulating CD4+ T cell subsets from recently diagnosed type 1 diabetes patients were compared with those of matched healthy donors. Regulatory and stem cell-like memory subsets were obtained from only 8 patients and roughly eight healthy donors, while naive and central memory subsets were obtained from all 30 or so donors. What the research found in general, with its limitations: Only small numbers of individuals were included in the HLA sub-analyses, which left unresolved whether HLA type had any influence on TCRB rearrangement. Because cDNA was sequenced instead of genomic DNA, activated cells with high expression could be over-represented, although the groups did not differ in activation or CD3 levels. Naive, central memory and regulatory TCRB repertoires appeared to be more similar among patients than among healthy donors. In all four CD4+ subsets, TCRB CDR3 length was moderately but significantly shorter in type 1 diabetes patients. At VDJ recombination sites, patients with type 1 diabetes made fewer insertions and deleted more nucleotides, a pattern implying thymic rearrangement abnormalities. Shorter templates might have been favored by PCR, but patient and control samples were amplified and corrected together, so both groups would have been affected equally by any skew.

From each donor, a single peripheral blood sample of around 120 mL on average was drawn into heparinised tubes. Naive, central memory, regulatory and stem cell-like memory CD4+ T cells were sorted on a BD FACSAria II using a panel including CD45RO, CCR7, CD25, CD127, CD95 and CD27. Purity was above 98% for every sorted population. PBMCs were isolated right away by Lymphoprep density gradient centrifugation and were stained directly, without culture. So that batch effects would be minimized, each experiment stained and sorted samples in pairs, pairing one healthy donor with one patient. All of the isolated RNA was reverse transcribed with the High Capacity cDNA Reverse Transcription Kit, so expressed TCRB transcripts were sequenced. Deep immunoSEQ sequencing was applied to naive, central memory and regulatory T cell samples, giving an average of about 3.7 million total reads per sample. Sorted cells were lysed in RLT buffer and RNA was extracted with DNase-treated RNeasy Micro or Mini kits, depending on cell number. To prevent cross-contamination, every cell subset was processed on its own, while patient and healthy donor samples were processed together. The immunoSEQ multiplex PCR was used to amplify TCRB sequences from cDNA, generating 87-bp fragments that spanned the CDR3 region. The amplicons were sequenced using the Illumina HiSeq platform. In the source study's methods: PCR bias was corrected computationally using synthetic template baselines, and reads within Hamming distance 2 were collapsed, with unmergeable singletons discarded. Reads were aligned against IMGT to assign V, D and J genes, CDR3 length and insertions or deletions at six rearrangement sites. Within each subset, clonotype counts were normalized to sorted cell number, after which true diversity and Gini coefficients were computed with the tcR R package. Repertoire sharing was quantified using the overlap coefficient calculated on TCRB nucleotide sequences. As a proxy for the pre-selection repertoire, out-of-frame TCRB sequences from naive cells were analyzed. TCRdb took this table from immuneACCESS and kept in-frame rearrangements with V and J called. Such tables lack part of the clones; where checked against another copy, unresolved V genes explain under half of the gap, and the rest is unexplained. The V and J calls and clone size come from that table; D and trimming were worked out from the DNA. This sample is represented by about 250,000 clones; 13% to 15% of them were singletons. Roughly 0.028% of the sample belongs to the ten largest clones.

The receptor comes from a woman in her forties in good health. Sequencing used naive CD4+ T cells from blood. The sample's cell subset or site label is to be understood as: true naive CD4+ T cells.

The DNA sequence follows: TGTGCCAGCAGTCCGGACAGGGGGCTCCACTTT. This codes for CASSPDRGLHF. This sequence uses TRBV25-1 and TRBJ1-6; TRBD1 lines up with 10 middle nucleotides. V trim: 5 bases; J trim: 16 bases; unmatched bases: 2. CDR1 and CDR2 are read off the germline V gene as MGHDK and SYGVNS. Measured from the cysteine to the phenylalanine, the CDR3 is 11 residues long. Here the CDR3 DNA is all that survives: 33 bases in frame from base 1.